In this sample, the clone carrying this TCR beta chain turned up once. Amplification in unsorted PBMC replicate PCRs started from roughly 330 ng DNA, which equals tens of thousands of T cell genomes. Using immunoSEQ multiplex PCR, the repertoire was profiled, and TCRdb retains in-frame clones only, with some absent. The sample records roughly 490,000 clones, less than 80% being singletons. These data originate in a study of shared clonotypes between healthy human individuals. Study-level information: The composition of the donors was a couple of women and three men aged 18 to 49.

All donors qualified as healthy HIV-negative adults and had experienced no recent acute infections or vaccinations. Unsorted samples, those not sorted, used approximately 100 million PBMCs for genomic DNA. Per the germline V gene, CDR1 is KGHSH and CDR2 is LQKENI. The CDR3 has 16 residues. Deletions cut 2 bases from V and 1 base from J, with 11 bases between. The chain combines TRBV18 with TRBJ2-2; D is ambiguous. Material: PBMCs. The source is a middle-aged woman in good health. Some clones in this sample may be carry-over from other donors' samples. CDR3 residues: CASSPNSLRNTGELFF. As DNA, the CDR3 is TGTGCCAGCTCACCAAACAGTCTCCGGAACACCGGGGAGCTGTTTTTT.